The subject of this entry is one T cell receptor (beta chain). Antigen specificity is unknown. The sample belongs to a study of cytomegalovirus exposure and HLA in healthy donors. Findings and caveats of the study: Rates of TCR association differed by HLA locus in a later analysis, with DRB1 highest and HLA-C lowest. Reportedly, fewer N-insertions than the approximately 600-donor mean appeared in an Asian-associated ancestry cluster in a later analysis. In an earlier analysis, productive rearrangement rates for most beta V segments clustered near 87% or 30%.

In the PCR, 60 Vbeta and 13 Jbeta primers were used. TCRdb keeps only in-frame clones here, not all; method: immunoSEQ multiplex PCR. Of about 60,000 clones in the sample, 77% were seen once. The V and J ends lost 6 bases and 9 bases, in that order; junction bases with no gene match: 9. The CDR3 is 15 amino acids. Germline CDR1 KGHSH, CDR2 LQKENI. The sequencing sample was made of PBMCs. The chain couples TRBV18 to TRBJ1-6, with 9 bases that match TRBD1. The origin of this receptor is a woman between 40 and 50 years old in good health and CMV-seropositive. The CDR3 bases are TGTGCCAGCTCGTCCCGGACAGGGGAGACTTCACCCCTCCACTTT. Encoded protein: CASSSRTGETSPLHF.